This paragraph covers one T cell receptor (beta chain) sequence. The sample is drawn from a study of CD8 T cells in Susac syndrome. The V end was cut by 7 bases, the J end by 1 base, with 11 bases between. The CDR3 covers 12 residues. Looked up from germline, CDR1 is DFQATT and CDR2 is SNEGSKA (reference sequence). Random hexamers were used to reverse transcribe roughly 0.5 to 1 ug of RNA. Across 54 Vbeta and 13 Jbeta, immunoSEQ multiplex PCR amplified TCR beta CDR3. TCRdb ran MiXCR on the immunoSEQ multiplex PCR reads and lists one entry per CDR3 protein. The sample holds 120,000 to 150,000 distinct CDR3 sequences; approximately 95% are singletons and the top ten take 0.27%.

This clonotype was obtained from a human donor in good health. V usage is TRBV20-1 and J usage is TRBJ2-7, with no clear D. Sequenced sample: CD8+ T cells from PBMCs. Written as DNA, the CDR3 is TGCAGTGTTAAGGACGGTTCCTACGAGCAGTACTTC. It is translated as CSVKDGSYEQYF.